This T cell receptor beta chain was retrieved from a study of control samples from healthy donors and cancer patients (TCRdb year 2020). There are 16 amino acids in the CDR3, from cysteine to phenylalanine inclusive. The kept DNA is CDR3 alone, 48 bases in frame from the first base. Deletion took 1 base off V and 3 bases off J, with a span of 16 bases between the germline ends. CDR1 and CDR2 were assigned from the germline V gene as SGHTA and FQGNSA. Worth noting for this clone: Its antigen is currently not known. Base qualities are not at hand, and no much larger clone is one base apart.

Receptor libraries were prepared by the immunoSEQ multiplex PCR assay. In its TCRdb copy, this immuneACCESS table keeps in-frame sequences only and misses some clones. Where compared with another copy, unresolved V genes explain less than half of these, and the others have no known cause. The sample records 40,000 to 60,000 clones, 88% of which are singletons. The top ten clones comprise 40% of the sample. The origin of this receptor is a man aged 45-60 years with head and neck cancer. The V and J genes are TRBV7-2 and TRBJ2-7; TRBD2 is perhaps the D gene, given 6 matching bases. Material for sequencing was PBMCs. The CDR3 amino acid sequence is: CASSLEAKRALYEQYF. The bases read TGTGCCAGCAGCTTAGAGGCGAAGCGGGCCCTCTACGAGCAGTACTTC.